The rows below give T cell receptor beta chains drawn from one sample of a study of T-cell memory formation after mild COVID-19. TCRdb redid the calling of the 5' RACE reads with MiXCR, one entry per CDR3 protein. The sample holds fewer than 650,000 distinct CDR3 sequences, roughly a fifth seen once. Sequenced material: PBMCs or a T cell subset sorted from them (not recorded which). The receptors were sampled from an adult woman who had mild COVID-19 (a few samples of this study predate the infection). Cell type and time point are not known. CDR3s include the opening cysteine and the closing phenylalanine or tryptophan. A D gene is named only where the DNA matches it firmly. Clone size is stated in some rows and not others, as once, few, many or a class when expanded.

size,J,V,D,CDR3
many,TRBJ2-1,TRBV6-5,TRBD2,CASSVGLAFSSEQFF
few,TRBJ2-2,TRBV7-3,.,CASSSETRAAGELFF
.,TRBJ2-5,TRBV27,.,CASSFKGGRGETQYF
.,TRBJ1-2,TRBV9,.,CASSRDDNLGAENYGYTF
many,TRBJ2-7,TRBV6-5,TRBD1,CASNGQTGTGRGEYF
few,TRBJ2-7,TRBV7-9,.,CASSTRDGHYEQYF
.,TRBJ1-1,TRBV30,TRBD1,CAYSATGGLGTEAFF
once,TRBJ2-7,TRBV19,TRBD1,CASSVVSTGGDEQYF
.,TRBJ2-1,TRBV4-2,.,CASSQETTLRDTHLHNEQFF
few,TRBJ2-1,TRBV4-1,.,CASSQEGAVGSGEQFF
.,TRBJ2-1,TRBV19,TRBD2,CASSLKSGTSGRNEQFF
.,TRBJ2-3,TRBV5-3,.,CARSLAGLAGEVCTDTQYF
few,TRBJ2-1,TRBV7-9,TRBD1,CASSYRAHRTGANEQFF
.,TRBJ2-1,TRBV9,TRBD2,CASSVVGGRIDEQFF
.,TRBJ2-4,TRBV7-3,.,CASSLTQGNIQYF
.,TRBJ2-2,TRBV12-3/TRBV12-4,TRBD1,CASRRQGLTGELFF
many,TRBJ1-4,TRBV20-1,.,CSARKVPTNEKLFF
few,TRBJ2-5,TRBV20-1,.,CSARDITRGPKETQYF
.,TRBJ2-7,TRBV23-1,.,CASSQPPRSEQYF
.,TRBJ2-3,TRBV7-6,TRBD2,CASSFGGTSGTDTQYF
few,TRBJ2-3,TRBV5-1,TRBD2,CASSLEAGGTDTQYF
few,TRBJ1-2,TRBV5-1,.,CASSLIQANYGYTF
.,TRBJ2-1,TRBV4-3,TRBD2,CASSQDLGLAGGSSYNEQFF
.,TRBJ2-5,TRBV24-1,TRBD1,CATSQDRHRETQYF
many,TRBJ2-3,TRBV5-1,TRBD2,CASSRLAVGGTDTQYF
.,TRBJ2-3,TRBV7-9,.,CASSTGEHGTDTQYF
.,TRBJ2-7,TRBV20-1,TRBD2,CSATGTNSYEQYF
few,TRBJ2-1,TRBV16,TRBD1,CASSQGTGAYNEQFF
few,TRBJ1-2,TRBV3-1,.,CASSQDQGAGDGYTF
few,TRBJ1-1,TRBV5-1,.,CASSLVVENTEAFF
.,TRBJ1-2,TRBV4-3,.,CASSHGIGPGYTF
.,TRBJ2-7,TRBV29-1,.,CSVEWRGDSYEQYF
few,TRBJ2-7,TRBV5-6,TRBD1,CASSLGQGAFEQYF
.,TRBJ2-7,TRBV19,.,CASSTPGHPYEQYF
.,TRBJ2-2,TRBV12-3/TRBV12-4,.,CASRFAGSAGELFF
.,TRBJ1-2,TRBV5-6,TRBD1,CASSRSSGTGIYGYTF